This TCR beta chain comes out of a study of identical twins. TCRdb fed the 5' RACE reads into MiXCR, producing one record per CDR3 protein. This sample yields around 1.7 million distinct CDR3 sequences, of which more than 30% are seen a single time; around 0.25% belongs to the top ten. With 1 base removed from V and 2 bases from J, the gap between germline ends came to 10 bases. Germline V gives CDR1 DFQATT, CDR2 SNEGSKA (reference sequence). This CDR3 spans 14 amino acids. The source of this sequence is a newborn girl in good health. The rearrangement joins TRBV20-1 to TRBJ2-3, with unresolved D. What was sequenced was cord blood. The CDR3 sequence: CSARGAVLTDTQYF. The CDR3 nucleotides read TGCAGTGCTAGAGGGGCGGTTCTCACAGATACGCAGTATTTT.